This TCR beta chain was obtained from a study of cytotoxic CD8 clonotypes in ibrutinib-treated CLL. Findings and caveats of the study: The public clonotypes identified were infrequent and showed contraction or stability on treatment.

TCRdb's copy holds only in-frame clones and misses some; the assay was immunoSEQ multiplex PCR. The repertoire includes 150,000 to 200,000 clones, 88% of them detected once, and more than 2.5% sits in the top ten. Details on this clone: What it binds is unknown.

V was trimmed by 5 bases and J by 1 base, leaving 6 bases between them. The CDR3 runs 12 residues. From germline, CDR1 is SGHNT and CDR2 YYREEE (reference sequence). V is TRBV5-4 and J is TRBJ1-2; D uncertain. The sample was PBMCs, taken at disease progression, from a patient treated with ibrutinib. The clonotype was recovered from a human donor with chronic lymphocytic leukemia. The CDR3 region is CASSSGNYGYTF. The CDR3 nucleotides are TGTGCCAGCAGTTCGGGTAACTATGGCTACACCTTC.